Sequencing of this T cell receptor (beta chain) was carried out in a study of blood T cell repertoires in COVID-19. Study-level background: From T cells, B-cell-depleted T cells, or PBMCs came the material, which was cDNA or gDNA.

Method: immunoSEQ multiplex PCR; TCRdb's copy keeps in-frame clones and lacks some. Of 400,000 to 550,000 clones listed, around 89% are singletons. The CDR3 has 16 amino acids. Trimming removed 0 bases at V and 0 bases at J, with 9 bases between. The germline V gene has CDR1 MNHEY and CDR2 SVGEGT. V usage is TRBV6-2 or TRBV6-3 and J usage is TRBJ1-5; no reliable D call. The sequencing input was peripheral blood. This TCR came from a woman in her 30s with acute or convalescent COVID-19. The CDR3, as DNA: TGTGCCAGCAGTTACTCGACGGGTGTTAGCAATCAGCCCCAGCATTTT. This gives the protein CASSYSTGVSNQPQHF.